Given below is one T cell receptor (beta chain) in context. Its antigen is undetermined. The data were produced by immunoSEQ multiplex PCR, yet TCRdb's version contains in-frame clones alone and is incomplete. The sample includes more than 30,000 clones, roughly nine tenths of them seen just once. The sample belongs to a study of T cells in localized non-small cell lung cancer. The study, taken as a whole, reports: Adjacent lung exhibited a median of 57 among the 100 most abundant tumor clones. Since sequencing was restricted to only one region of the tumor, intratumor heterogeneity remains a possibility.

The V and J ends lost 1 base and 4 bases respectively, with 11 bases between them. CDR1 is SGHVS and CDR2 is FNYEAQ in the germline V gene. CDR3 length equals 15 residues. The chain recombines TRBV7-6 with TRBJ1-3; D is undetermined. The sequence came from a man between 35 and 75 years old with stage III lung adenocarcinoma. The sample in question was peripheral blood mononuclear cells, obtained before any cancer treatment. The CDR3 loop is CASSLEYSTGNTIYF. The CDR3, as DNA: TGTGCCAGCAGCTTAGAATACTCAACCGGAAACACCATATATTTT. Drawing the rest from reference TRBV7-6 and TRBJ1-3, the complete variable domain is GAGVSQSPRYKVTKRGQDVALRCDPISGHVSLYWYRQALGQGPEFLTYFNYEAQQDKSGLPNDRFSAERPEGSISTLTIQRTEQRDSAMYRCASSLEYSTGNTIYFGEGSWLTVV.